This T cell receptor (beta chain) was profiled in a study of T-cell reconstitution after alpha-beta-depleted transplantation in children. Germline values: CDR1 MGHRA, CDR2 YSYEKL. This CDR3 is built from 15 residues. Trimming pared 1 base from V and 4 bases from J, leaving 12 bases between. The study, taken as a whole, reports: Surviving recipient T cells and intrathymic progenitors accounted for some patients' high TCRbeta diversity at day 60. At around two months after transplant, the alpha-beta T cells were reportedly derived from several hundred expanded clones that came from non-depleted graft cells. After one year, T-cell counts and TCRbeta diversity mostly came from new T cells.

This clonotype occurred a few times. The antigen is undetermined. Using unique molecular identifiers, the investigators prepared the TCRbeta library. TCRdb reanalysed the PCR reads using MiXCR and keeps one entry per CDR3 protein. The data contain approximately 82,000 distinct CDR3 sequences, around a sixth of them singletons. V is TRBV4-1 and J is TRBJ2-3, with D perhaps matching TRBD2 (6 bases). The receptor was isolated from a male patient aged 2 to 10 who had a stem cell transplant for acute lymphoblastic leukemia, so the T cells may come from the graft donor. Specimen: PBMCs, mostly from graft donor cells, collected 360 days after TCRalphabeta/CD19-depleted stem cell transplant. The CDR3 bases are TGCGCCAGCAGCCAAGCTTGGGGGGAGCCAGATACGCAGTATTTT. Translated: CASSQAWGEPDTQYF.